This record looks at one TCR beta chain sequence and its context. The antigen remains undetermined. Germline V gene sequence: CDR1 LGHDT, CDR2 YNNKEL (reference sequence). V gave up 1 base and J gave up 6 bases, with 7 bases separating them. This CDR3 has 14 amino acids. Every donor provided approximately 10 milliliters of peripheral blood. The sample is drawn from a study of blood T cells in healthy people across ages. Regarding the study as a whole: Compared with aged donors, long-lived donors showed fewer expanded clones, suggesting selection. Donor CMV infection status was unknown, possibly confounding age-related changes in expanded clonotypes.

Combining a sample-barcoded 5' primer with a J-beta primer mix, a second PCR ran for roughly 6 to 12 cycles. Each CDR3 protein gets one entry after TCRdb re-called the 5' RACE reads with MiXCR. The sample consists of approximately 780,000 distinct CDR3 sequences, roughly 24% of them appearing once. This same sample was also part of a study on T cells of mothers and their children. Per that study: At a rate of 1.5 ug per 15 ul, cDNA synthesis received all of the extracted RNA.

The V gene is TRBV3-1, the J gene TRBJ1-6; weak D call: TRBD1 (5 bases). This TCR was sampled from a boy younger than 18 in good health. Sequences were obtained from blood. The CDR3 sequence is CASSQGGVNSPLHF. CDR3 nucleotide sequence: TGTGCCAGCAGCCAAGGGGGCGTTAATTCACCCCTCCACTTT. The whole variable domain, remainder taken from reference TRBV3-1 and TRBJ1-6, is DTAVSQTPKYLVTQMGNDKSIKCEQNLGHDTMYWYKQDSKKFLKIMFSYNNKELIINETVPNRFSPKSPDKAHLNLHINSLELGDSAVYFCASSQGGVNSPLHFGNGTRLTVT.